This T cell receptor beta chain was identified in a study of CD8 T cells in Susac syndrome. Points from the study as a whole: Individuals included in the TCR sequencing and HLA analysis were acknowledged by the study to be relatively few in number.

Regarding this clonotype: Its antigen is undetermined.

TCR beta sequencing covered blood CD8+ and CD4+ T cells. Reverse transcription used about 0.45 to 1 ug RNA and random hexamers. TCRdb reprocessed the immunoSEQ multiplex PCR reads via MiXCR and lists one record per CDR3 protein. Among about 180,000 distinct CDR3 sequences, about 94% were seen once, and the ten largest hold around 0.095%. The source is a human donor with Susac syndrome. Sequencing was done on a sample of CD4+ T cells from PBMCs.

This CDR3 is CASSQVAWGASEKLFF. The CDR3 region has the DNA TGTGCCAGCAGCCAAGTCGCATGGGGGGCTTCTGAAAAACTGTTTTTT. The chain has TRBV14 and TRBJ1-4; weak D call: TRBD1 (6 bases). CDR3 length: 16 residues. V lost 1 base and J lost 7, with 16 bases in between. Germline V CDR1 and CDR2: SGHDN, FVKESK.